Below, 23 T cell receptor beta chains from the same sample are listed, as sequenced in a study of blood T cell repertoires in COVID-19 (dated by TCRdb to about 2020). The library came from the immunoSEQ multiplex PCR assay. In TCRdb, the immuneACCESS table is reduced to in-frame sequences with V and J assigned. These tables do not hold every clone; where another copy was compared, an unresolved V gene accounts for under half, and the others remain unexplained. The sample contains 200,000 to 300,000 clones, 86% of them found a single time. Of the sample, roughly an eighth falls within the top ten clones. Sequences were obtained from peripheral blood. Receptor source: a man older than 75 with acute or convalescent COVID-19.

The chain employs TRBV5-1 and TRBJ1-1, with D unresolved. The CDR3 covers 16 residues. CDR1 SGHRS and CDR2 YFSETQ come from the germline V gene. Trimming stripped 3 bases from V and 1 base from J, with 16 bases between. CDR3 sequence: CASSSGPQAGNTEAFF. The CDR3 nucleotides read TGCGCCAGCAGCTCGGGCCCCCAGGCGGGGAACACTGAAGCTTTCTTT. Variable domain in full (rest from reference TRBV5-1 and TRBJ1-1): KAGVTQTPRYLIKTRGQQVTLSCSPISGHRSVSWYQQTPGQGLQFLFEYFSETQRNKGNFPGRFSGRQFSNSRSEMNVSTLELGDSALYLCASSSGPQAGNTEAFFGQGTRLTVV.

This chain joins TRBV19 and TRBJ1-4, with 8 positions matching TRBD1. V gave up 6 bases and J gave up 4 bases; unmatched junction bases: 7. The CDR3 is made up of 15 amino acids. The germline V gene has CDR1 LNHDA and CDR2 SQIVND (reference sequence). CDR3 sequence: CASRNLDRDNEKLFF. CDR3 nucleotide sequence: TGTGCCAGTAGAAACTTGGACAGGGATAATGAAAAACTGTTTTTT.

V usage is TRBV5-1 and J usage is TRBJ1-6; maybe TRBD1 (6 bases). The germline gives CDR1 SGHRS, CDR2 YFSETQ. The CDR3 is 17 amino acids. V lost 3 bases, J lost 5 bases, and 18 bases lay in between. The CDR3 here is CASSWGGGSNNNSPLHF. The CDR3 region has the DNA TGCGCCAGCAGCTGGGGAGGGGGATCTAACAATAATTCACCCCTCCACTTT.

The V and J genes are TRBV7-3 and TRBJ2-2; D is perhaps TRBD2 (5 bases). Trimming took 4 bases from V and 0 from J, leaving 9 bases between them. The CDR3 runs 15 residues. Per germline, CDR1 SGHTA and CDR2 FQGTGA. DNA for the CDR3: TGTGCCAGCAGCTCCGGGAAATCGAACACCGGGGAGCTGTTTTTT. Amino acid sequence: CASSSGKSNTGELFF.

This sequence joins TRBV5-1 and TRBJ2-7, with D maybe TRBD2 (6 bases). CDR3 length: 14 amino acids. The V end was cut by 5 bases, the J end by 6 bases, with 18 bases between. Germline-derived CDR1 and CDR2 are SGHRS and YFSETQ. In nucleotides, the CDR3 is TGCGCCAGCAGTACGGACACGGGAGTGTCCGAGCAGTACTTC. It codes for CASSTDTGVSEQYF.

This rearrangement joins TRBV28 to TRBJ2-7; 8 nucleotides match TRBD1. With V trimmed by 5 bases and J by 5 bases, 11 bases remained unmatched. Per germline, CDR1 MDHEN and CDR2 SYDVKM. The CDR3 has 15 residues. The DNA of the CDR3 is TGTGCCAGCAGTCCCCTGGACAGGGATTTACACGAGCAGTACTTC. Its translation is CASSPLDRDLHEQYF.

The V call is TRBV20-1, the J call TRBJ2-1; D possibly uses TRBD1 or TRBD2 (6 bases each). The V and J ends lost 3 bases and 9 bases respectively, with 9 bases between them. Germline lookup yields CDR1 DFQATT and CDR2 SNEGSKA (reference sequence). CDR3 size: 11 residues. The CDR3, as DNA: TGCAGTGCTAGTGAGGGGGGTGAGCAGTTCTTC. This codes for CSASEGGEQFF.

The rearrangement joins TRBV2 to TRBJ1-6, with TRBD1 identical over 7 bases. The germline V gene encodes CDR1 SNHLY and CDR2 FYNNEI. CDR3 size: 15 residues. The junction had 0 bases not matched to a gene; V was cut back by 4 bases and J by 0 bases. CDR3 in DNA: TGTGCCAGCAGTGGGGACAGCTCCTATAATTCACCCCTCCACTTT. Its protein is CASSGDSSYNSPLHF.

The V call is TRBV5-4, the J call TRBJ1-6; TRBD1 is a possible D gene (5 bases). This CDR3 is built from 14 residues. Germline values: CDR1 SGHNT, CDR2 YYREEE (reference sequence). Trimming stripped 4 bases from V and 10 bases from J, with 15 bases between. The DNA of the CDR3 is TGTGCCAGCAGCCTCACAGGAACACGGTCACCCCTCCACTTT. It codes for CASSLTGTRSPLHF.

This clone was counted once. The genes are TRBV6-1 and TRBJ1-6; TRBD1 aligns across 10 bases. Trimming removed 4 bases from V and 4 bases from J; junction bases left unmatched: 7. Germline CDR1 and CDR2: MNHNS and SASEGT. CDR3 length equals 17 residues. In DNA, the CDR3 is TGTGCCAGCAGTGGGGACAGGGGTGGTCAATATAATTCACCCCTCCACTTT. It yields the protein CASSGDRGGQYNSPLHF.

The chain combines TRBV2 with TRBJ1-4, with D perhaps TRBD1 (5 bases). V lost 3 bases and J 8 bases, leaving 10 bases between the germline ends. CDR3 size: 13 residues. Germline V lookup: CDR1 SNHLY, CDR2 FYNNEI. CDR3 residues: CASSEGEAEKLFF. The CDR3 bases are TGTGCCAGCAGTGAGGGGGAGGCGGAAAAACTGTTTTTT.

This chain links TRBV28 with TRBJ1-2, with a possible D match to TRBD1 (5 bases). Germline-derived CDR1 and CDR2 are MDHEN and SYDVKM. The CDR3 extends over 14 amino acids. V lost 8 bases and J lost 8, with 21 bases in between. In nucleotides, the CDR3 is TGTGCCAGCGGGCGACGGCCCACCGACAGCGGCTACACCTTC. This translates into CASGRRPTDSGYTF.

V and J are TRBV2 and TRBJ2-5, with D possibly TRBD2 on 6 matching bases. The V end lost 7 bases, the J end lost 1 base, and 16 bases lay between the germline ends. The CDR3 runs to 15 residues. Germline V CDR1 and CDR2: SNHLY, FYNNEI. The CDR3 bases are TGTGCCAGCACGGGGCAGGGAGGCGGCCAAGAGACCCAGTACTTC. Translating it yields CASTGQGGGQETQYF.

The V call is TRBV6-5, the J call TRBJ2-7, with TRBD1 as a possible D gene (5 bases). V lost 0 bases, J lost 1 base, and 13 bases lay in between. The germline V gene encodes CDR1 MNHEY and CDR2 SVGAGI. The CDR3 spans 16 residues. Here the CDR3 reads CASSYSTQGSSYEQYF. The CDR3 nucleotides read TGTGCCAGCAGTTACTCGACTCAGGGTAGTTCCTACGAGCAGTACTTC.

This sequence joins TRBV11-3 and TRBJ2-5; 8 bases are a match to TRBD2. The germline CDR1 and CDR2 sequences are SGHNT and YENEEA. V dropped 1 base and J dropped 0; count of bases not matched to a gene: 7. The CDR3 loop spans 17 amino acids. The CDR3 loop is CASSLGARGGHQETQYF. The DNA of the CDR3 is TGTGCCAGCAGCTTAGGGGCTCGCGGGGGGCACCAAGAGACCCAGTACTTC.

V is TRBV27 and J is TRBJ2-7; 16 nucleotides align to TRBD2. Germline CDR1 is MNHEY and CDR2 is SMNVEV (reference sequence). After removal of 6 bases from V and 2 bases from J, the junction contained 7 bases not matched to a gene. CDR3 length: 17 amino acids. CDR3 nucleotide sequence: TGTGCCAGCAGACCCCCGGGACTAGCGGGGGGGACCTACGAGCAGTACTTC. As protein: CASRPPGLAGGTYEQYF.

The chain employs TRBV7-3 and TRBJ2-2; possible D gene TRBD2, 6 bases. Germline V CDR1 and CDR2: SGHTA, FQGTGA. V shed 5 bases and J shed 6 bases, with 10 bases lying between them. The CDR3 contains 13 residues. CDR3 residues: CASSPREAGELFF. CDR3 DNA sequence: TGTGCCAGCAGCCCGAGGGAGGCCGGGGAGCTGTTTTTT.

A word on this clone: Compared with germline, one end of the junction differs, possibly owing to a read error. The chain employs TRBV9 and TRBJ2-2; TRBD2 might be the D (5 bases). This CDR3 is built from 16 residues. The germline CDR1 and CDR2 sequences are SGDLS and YYNGEE. The CDR3 sequence is CASSVGWNANTGDLFF. CDR3 coding DNA: TGTGCCAGCAGCGTAGGGTGGAACGCGAACACCGGGGATCTGTTTTTT. The full variable domain, its missing parts supplied by reference TRBV9 and TRBJ2-2, is DSGVTQTPKHLITATGQRVTLRCSPRSGDLSVYWYQQSLDQGLQFLIQYYNGEERAKGNILERFSAQQFPDLHSELNLSSLELGDSALYFCASSVGWNANTGDLFFGEGSRLTVL.

In this sample, this clone turned up once. This specimen includes other DNA sequences encoding the same CDR3. V usage is TRBV25-1 and J usage is TRBJ1-1, with D uncertain. The CDR3 extends over 12 amino acids. Trimming shortened V by 6 bases and J by 5 bases, and 10 bases separated the two germline ends. Germline assignment: CDR1 MGHDK and CDR2 SYGVNS. CDR3 in DNA: TGTGCCAGCAGCGAGGGAGGAACTGAAGCTTTCTTT. Encoded protein: CASSEGGTEAFF.

The V gene is TRBV5-4, the J gene TRBJ1-4; 8 positions agree with TRBD1. This CDR3 spans 15 amino acids. The J segment lost 7 bases and the V segment lost 4 bases, leaving 9 bases of the junction unmatched. Germline assignment: CDR1 SGHNT and CDR2 YYREEE (reference sequence). CDR3 sequence reads: CASSADRDQVEKLFF. The CDR3 bases are TGTGCCAGCAGCGCGGACAGGGATCAGGTTGAAAAACTGTTTTTT. The variable domain in full, completed from reference TRBV5-4 and TRBJ1-4, reads ETGVTQSPTHLIKTRGQQVTLRCSSQSGHNTVSWYQQALGQGPQFIFQYYREEENGRGNFPPRFSGLQFPNYSSELNVNALELDDSALYLCASSADRDQVEKLFFGSGTQLSVL.

Only one count was recorded for this clone. The chain recombines TRBV19 with TRBJ1-5, with a tentative D call TRBD1 (6 bases). The V and J ends lost 4 bases and 4 bases respectively, with 8 bases between them. Germline values: CDR1 LNHDA, CDR2 SQIVND (reference sequence). This CDR3 has 13 amino acids. The CDR3 DNA reads as TGTGCCAGTAGTACCGGACAGAATCAGCCCCAGCATTTT. It translates to CASSTGQNQPQHF. Full variable domain (missing parts from reference TRBV19 and TRBJ1-5): DGGITQSPKYLFRKEGQNVTLSCEQNLNHDAMYWYRQDPGQGLRLIYYSQIVNDFQKGDIAEGYSVSREKKESFPLTVTSAQKNPTAFYLCASSTGQNQPQHFGDGTRLSIL.

The V and J genes are TRBV12-3 or TRBV12-4 and TRBJ1-3, with D perhaps matching TRBD1 (5 bases). V was trimmed by 10 bases and J by 4 bases, leaving 8 bases between them. The CDR3 is made up of 11 amino acids. CDR3 DNA: TGTGCCATGGAGGGGGGAAACACCATATATTTT. This codes for CAMEGGNTIYF.

This chain connects TRBV7-8 to TRBJ1-1, with no clear D. Germline V gene data show CDR1 as SGHVS and CDR2 as FQNEAQ. Trimming stripped 5 bases from V and 0 bases from J, with 10 bases between. CDR3 length equals 14 residues. DNA of the CDR3: TGTGCCAGCAGCCCGAGACACATGAACACTGAAGCTTTCTTT. Residues: CASSPRHMNTEAFF.